Below are 32 T cell receptor beta chains sequenced from a single sample in a study of spatial heterogeneity in lung cancer. Study-level points and caveats: One measure, the expanded intratumoral alpha and beta TCR count, tracked tumor mutation counts.

Time point specified: sample taken at primary tumor resection. TCRdb re-called the 5' RACE reads with MiXCR, one entry per CDR3 protein. The sample contains 950 to 1,500 distinct CDR3 sequences, about 16% of which appear only once. These TCRs are of unknown antigen specificity. The sample consisted of lung tumor tissue, taken at surgery. The receptors originated from a male donor with early-stage non-small cell lung cancer.

By sample share, this clonotype is medium-sized. The chain has TRBV12-3 or TRBV12-4 and TRBJ2-5; the D gene is possibly TRBD1 (5 bases). The CDR3 has 14 amino acids. Trimming removed 6 bases from V and 8 bases from J, with 19 bases in between. The CDR3 reads CASRPGGAQPTQYF. CDR3 nucleotide sequence: TGTGCCAGCAGACCCGGTGGGGCCCAGCCAACCCAGTACTTC.

This clonotype ranks as large. J is TRBJ1-5 and V is TRBV20-1; D gene unclear. CDR3 size: 14 residues. The germline CDR1 and CDR2 sequences are DFQATT and SNEGSKA (reference sequence). V dropped 2 bases and J dropped 2 bases, with 10 bases sitting between them. As DNA, the CDR3 is TGCAGTGCTAGAATGGGTGGGGGCAATCAGCCCCAGCATTTT. This gives the protein CSARMGGGNQPQHF.

By proportion, this clonotype is medium-sized. V gene TRBV1 combines with J gene TRBJ2-6; the table's D call TRBD2 went unverified against the DNA. TRBV1 is noted as a pseudogene. The CDR3 is made up of 19 amino acids. CDR3 bases: TGCACCAGCAGCCAAGAGGCGGGAGCGGGGAAACCTGGGACCAACGTCCTGACTTTC. Translation gives CTSSQEAGAGKPGTNVLTF.

This clonotype is termed medium-sized (0.01 to 0.1%). This sequence joins TRBV30 and TRBJ1-2, with D tentatively TRBD1 (6 bases). Germline values: CDR1 GTSNPN, CDR2 SVGIG (reference sequence). Trimming left V 3 bases short and J 6 bases short, with 14 bases between. The CDR3 is made up of 13 amino acids. This CDR3 reads CAWSTGYKDGYTF. The DNA of the CDR3 is TGTGCCTGGAGCACAGGGTACAAGGATGGCTACACCTTC.

This clonotype was picked up many times. This rearrangement joins TRBV7-9 to TRBJ2-5; D is perhaps TRBD2 (5 bases). CDR3 size: 18 residues. V dropped 6 bases and J dropped 1 base, with 24 bases sitting between them. Germline CDR1 and CDR2: SEHNR and FQNEAQ (reference sequence). The DNA of the CDR3 is TGTGCCAGCAGTCCCCGGACGCCGGGAAGGCCCTTCCAAGAGACCCAGTACTTC. Translating gives CASSPRTPGRPFQETQYF.

By share, this clonotype ranks as medium-sized. The chain is built from TRBV20-1 and TRBJ2-7; TRBD2 matches 9 bases. This CDR3 region has 13 residues. Germline CDR1 is DFQATT and CDR2 is SNEGSKA (reference sequence). J lost 3 bases, V lost 6 bases, and 6 bases had no gene match. CDR3 loop: CSAQAGGGYEQYF. DNA for the CDR3: TGCAGTGCCCAAGCGGGGGGTGGCTACGAGCAGTACTTC.

This clonotype is medium-sized in the sample. The V and J genes are TRBV29-1 and TRBJ2-7; D is tentatively TRBD1 or TRBD2 (5 bases each). V was cut by 7 bases and J by 3 bases, with 10 bases left in between. CDR1 and CDR2 from the germline V gene are SQVTM and ANQGSEA. The CDR3 loop spans 11 amino acids. The DNA for the CDR3 is TGCAGCGGGGGGTGGGACTACGAGCAGTACTTC. It codes for CSGGWDYEQYF.

This clonotype is classed as hyperexpanded (1% or more). The chain combines TRBV7-6 with TRBJ2-2, with 9 bases aligning to TRBD1. The CDR3 contains 16 residues. The junction had 8 bases not matched to a gene; V was cut back by 5 bases and J by 4 bases. Germline lookup yields CDR1 SGHVS and CDR2 FNYEAQ. CDR3 nucleotide sequence: TGTGCCAGCAGCAGAACAGGGGGCTTCGTCACCGGGGAGCTGTTTTTT. Translation gives CASSRTGGFVTGELFF.

This clonotype was found once. This chain connects TRBV30 to TRBJ2-3; tentative D call: TRBD2 (7 bases). Germline V gives CDR1 GTSNPN, CDR2 SVGIG (reference sequence). Trimming cost V 8 bases and J 1 base, with 13 bases left between them. CDR3 size: 13 residues. CDR3 loop: CAAREGGTDTQYF. CDR3 sequence (DNA): TGTGCCGCTAGGGAGGGGGGCACAGATACGCAGTATTTT.

In its sample, this clonotype ranks as medium-sized (0.01 to 0.1%). The V gene is TRBV12-3 or TRBV12-4, the J gene TRBJ2-7, with 7 bases lining up with TRBD1. CDR3 length equals 17 residues. Trimming took 1 base from V and 0 from J; bases not matched to a gene: 9. This chain's CDR3 is CASSLGRPGQPSYEQYF. The CDR3 DNA sequence: TGTGCCAGCAGTTTAGGGCGTCCGGGACAGCCCTCCTACGAGCAGTACTTC.

Judged by abundance, this clonotype is large. CDR3: CASSLDIGDGGEDGYTF. The CDR3 DNA sequence: TGTGCCAGCAGCTTGGATATTGGAGATGGAGGGGAGGATGGCTACACCTTC. This chain uses TRBV5-5 with TRBJ1-2; D is possibly TRBD1 (5 bases). The V gene lost 0 bases and the J gene lost 6 bases, with 21 bases spanning the gap. Germline loops: CDR1 SGHKS, CDR2 YYEKEE (reference sequence). This CDR3 has 17 amino acids.

CDR3 amino acids: CASGQGIRPQHF. CDR3 sequence (DNA): TGTGCCAGTGGACAGGGTATACGGCCCCAGCATTTT. The chain uses TRBV28 and TRBJ1-5, with 8 bases fitting TRBD1. V lost 9 bases to trimming and J lost 9 bases; unmatched junction nucleotides: 7. The CDR3 runs to 12 residues. From germline, CDR1 is MDHEN and CDR2 SYDVKM.

The table lists this clonotype with a count of one. V is TRBV5-4 and J is TRBJ2-3, with D perhaps TRBD2 (6 bases). Trimming pared 4 bases from V and 0 bases from J, leaving 9 bases between. The germline gives CDR1 SGHNT, CDR2 YYREEE (reference sequence). The CDR3 is 14 amino acids. The DNA for the CDR3 is TGTGCCAGCAGCCCGGGAGTGAGCACAGATACGCAGTATTTT. Translating gives CASSPGVSTDTQYF.

This clonotype is judged medium-sized (0.01 to 0.1%). This chain connects TRBV2 to TRBJ1-5; a weak D match, TRBD1 (6 bases). The CDR3 extends over 13 amino acids. The germline V gene has CDR1 SNHLY and CDR2 FYNNEI. Trimming removed 6 bases at V and 7 bases at J, with 13 bases between. The DNA for the CDR3 is TGTGCCAGCAGAACACAGGGTGTACAGCCCCAGCATTTT. Translated: CASRTQGVQPQHF.

This clonotype is termed medium-sized. The rearrangement links TRBV5-6 to TRBJ2-7; 7 bases fit TRBD1. In germline, CDR1 is SGHDT, CDR2 YYEEEE. The CDR3 runs to 14 residues. V shed 4 bases and J 7 bases; nucleotides not matched to a gene: 11. This CDR3 reads CASSIRSRGYEQYF. In DNA form, the CDR3 reads TGTGCCAGCAGCATAAGATCCAGGGGGTATGAGCAGTACTTC.

The rearrangement uses TRBV28 and TRBJ2-5, with TRBD1 matching over 8 bases. V lost 5 bases to trimming and J lost 4 bases; unmatched junction nucleotides: 12. The length of the CDR3 is 16 residues. Per germline, CDR1 MDHEN and CDR2 SYDVKM. The CDR3 DNA reads as TGTGCCAGCAGTGTCTTAGGTGCAGGGGGCATAGAGACCCAGTACTTC. Its translation is CASSVLGAGGIETQYF.

By sample fraction, this clonotype is medium-sized (0.01 to 0.1%). The chain has TRBV3-1 and TRBJ2-1; a possible D gene is TRBD1 (5 bases). Between the trimmed V and J ends, which lost 6 bases and 5 bases, there was a span of 17 bases. The CDR3 is made up of 15 amino acids. Germline V gene data show CDR1 as LGHDT and CDR2 as YNNKEL (reference sequence). Here the CDR3 reads CASRQAGQPNNEQFF. CDR3 DNA sequence: TGTGCCAGCAGACAGGCCGGACAACCAAACAATGAGCAGTTCTTC.

This clonotype was counted at least ten times. J is TRBJ2-5 and V is TRBV2; 7 bases map to TRBD1. V lost 6 bases, J lost 7 bases, and 17 bases stayed unmatched. The CDR3 spans 16 residues. Germline V gene sequence: CDR1 SNHLY, CDR2 FYNNEI. CDR3 in DNA: TGTGCCAGCAGAGCGGCCACGACAGGGCCGTACGGGACCCAGTACTTC. Translating it yields CASRAATTGPYGTQYF.

In this sample, this clonotype is medium-sized. The gene calls are TRBV28 and TRBJ2-7, with D unresolved. The germline CDR1 and CDR2 sequences are MDHEN and SYDVKM. V lost 5 bases and J 3 bases, leaving 5 bases between the germline ends. This CDR3 spans 11 amino acids. The CDR3 DNA reads TGTGCCAGCAGTCCCAACTACGAGCAGTACTTC. Its translation: CASSPNYEQYF.

The chain has TRBV12-3 or TRBV12-4 and TRBJ2-3, with 9 bases fitting TRBD1. Trimming removed 4 bases from V and 2 bases from J; junction bases left unmatched: 7. CDR3 length equals 16 residues. This CDR3 is CASSSRTGVITDTQYF. For the CDR3, the DNA is TGTGCCAGCAGTTCAAGGACAGGGGTTATCACAGATACGCAGTATTTT.

By proportion, this clonotype is medium-sized (0.01 to 0.1%). The gene calls are TRBV3-1 and TRBJ2-2, with 8 nucleotides matching TRBD1. V shed 5 bases and J 4 bases; nucleotides not matched to a gene: 9. Germline assignment: CDR1 LGHDT and CDR2 YNNKEL (reference sequence). There are 16 residues in the CDR3. The CDR3, as DNA: TGTGCCAGCAGCTACGACAGGGGCATAATCACCGGGGAGCTGTTTTTT. Residues: CASSYDRGIITGELFF.

Judged by abundance, this clonotype is medium-sized. The V call is TRBV7-8, the J call TRBJ1-3; D gene ambiguous. Trimming stripped 1 base from V and 4 bases from J, with 8 bases between. From germline, CDR1 is SGHVS and CDR2 FQNEAQ. The CDR3 is made up of 14 amino acids. The CDR3 spells CASSLDSTGNTIYF. The CDR3 DNA sequence: TGTGCCAGCAGCTTAGACTCAACGGGAAACACCATATATTTT.

By share of the sample, this clonotype is medium-sized. The chain employs TRBV5-5 and TRBJ1-1; D is undetermined. V was cut by 0 bases and J by 5 bases, with 8 bases left in between. Germline CDR1 is SGHKS and CDR2 is YYEKEE (reference sequence). The CDR3 has 13 residues. CDR3 in amino acids: CASSLDVGTEAFF. The CDR3 DNA sequence: TGTGCCAGCAGCTTGGACGTCGGGACTGAAGCTTTCTTT.

By share of the sample, this clonotype is medium-sized. The J gene is TRBJ2-2, the V gene TRBV7-8; D call uncertain. The CDR3 length is 11 residues. V was trimmed by 6 bases and J by 5 bases, leaving 4 bases between them. Per germline, CDR1 SGHVS and CDR2 FQNEAQ. The CDR3 loop is CASSQTGELFF. In nucleotides, the CDR3 is TGTGCCAGCAGTCAAACCGGGGAGCTGTTTTTT.

This clonotype is labeled large (0.1 to 1%). The chain links TRBV12-3 or TRBV12-4 to TRBJ2-1; tentative D call: TRBD1 (6 bases). The CDR3 runs to 13 residues. Trimming removed 7 bases from V and 7 bases from J, with 14 bases in between. The CDR3 nucleotides are TGTGCCAGCAAGAGTACAGGGTGGAATGAGCAGTTCTTC. Amino acids: CASKSTGWNEQFF.

This clonotype is medium-sized in the sample. J is TRBJ2-4 and V is TRBV12-3 or TRBV12-4; D gene uncertain. Between the trimmed V and J ends, which lost 2 bases and 6 bases, there was a span of 5 bases. This CDR3 comprises 12 residues. In DNA, the CDR3 is TGTGCCAGCAGTTTACTGGGAAACATTCAGTACTTC. It yields the protein CASSLLGNIQYF.

Sample share makes this clonotype medium-sized. This chain connects TRBV20-1 to TRBJ2-4; possibly TRBD1 for D (6 bases). The V and J ends lost 2 bases and 7 bases respectively, with 15 bases between them. This CDR3 is 14 amino acids long. From germline, CDR1 is DFQATT and CDR2 SNEGSKA (reference sequence). The CDR3 sequence: CSARPYRDLNIQYF. CDR3 in DNA: TGCAGTGCTAGACCCTACAGGGATTTGAACATTCAGTACTTC.

By sample share, this clonotype is large. V gene TRBV20-1 combines with J gene TRBJ2-5; 7 bases align to TRBD2. The CDR3 length is 15 residues. In germline, CDR1 is DFQATT, CDR2 SNEGSKA (reference sequence). V was clipped by 7 bases and J by 5 bases; unmatched bases: 16. CDR3 bases: TGCAGTGGTACAGAGGGAGGGAGGGCCCGGGAGACCCAGTACTTC. This encodes CSGTEGGRARETQYF.

Judged by abundance, this clonotype is medium-sized. The rearrangement links TRBV24-1 to TRBJ2-3; D ambiguous. This CDR3 is 13 amino acids long. Per germline, CDR1 KGHDR and CDR2 SFDVKD. V was shortened by 1 base and J by 7 bases, with 8 bases between the two germline ends. The CDR3 sequence: CATSDLHGYTQYF. CDR3 nucleotide sequence: TGTGCCACCAGTGATTTACACGGCTATACGCAGTATTTT.

The V call is TRBV28, the J call TRBJ2-7; TRBD2 might be the D (5 bases). The CDR3 sequence is 15 residues long. Trimming took off 3 bases at V and 6 bases at J, with 18 bases between the two ends. Germline values: CDR1 MDHEN, CDR2 SYDVKM. The CDR3 sequence is CASSFPERTSGEQYF. The CDR3 bases are TGTGCCAGCAGTTTCCCCGAGCGGACCTCCGGCGAGCAGTACTTC.

J is TRBJ2-7 and V is TRBV13, with D maybe TRBD1 (5 bases). Trimming stripped 8 bases from V and 6 bases from J, with 14 bases between. There are 12 residues in the CDR3. Germline V gene sequence: CDR1 PRHDT, CDR2 FYEKMQ (reference sequence). CDR3 protein: CASGQGSREQYF. In DNA, the CDR3 is TGTGCCAGCGGCCAGGGATCTCGCGAGCAGTACTTC.

By sample share, this clonotype is medium-sized. The chain combines TRBV5-8 with TRBJ2-7; D not resolved. The CDR3 has 11 amino acids. Germline CDR1 is SGHTS and CDR2 is YDEGEE. The V gene lost 9 bases and the J gene lost 3 bases, with 10 bases spanning the gap. The CDR3 loop reads CANTEIYEQYF. The CDR3 DNA reads as TGTGCCAACACAGAGATCTACGAGCAGTACTTC.